Detailed here is one T cell receptor beta chain. Data came from immunoSEQ multiplex PCR; TCRdb stores just in-frame clones and leaves some out. Of approximately 46,000 clones in the sample, over 65% were seen once. The sample originates from a study of blood T cell repertoires in COVID-19. Study-level information: Samples came from the United States, Italy and Spain, spanning acute and convalescent COVID-19.

The CDR3 is 17 residues long. V shed 6 bases and J 4 bases; nucleotides not matched to a gene: 12. CDR1 is SNHLY, CDR2 FYNNEI, per germline. The gene calls are TRBV2 and TRBJ2-3; 11 bases agree with TRBD1. Specimen: peripheral blood. This sequence was found in a man older than 75 with acute or convalescent COVID-19. The CDR3: CASRIARDRGRADTQYF. The DNA of the CDR3 is TGTGCCAGCAGAATTGCTAGGGACAGGGGGAGGGCAGATACGCAGTATTTT.